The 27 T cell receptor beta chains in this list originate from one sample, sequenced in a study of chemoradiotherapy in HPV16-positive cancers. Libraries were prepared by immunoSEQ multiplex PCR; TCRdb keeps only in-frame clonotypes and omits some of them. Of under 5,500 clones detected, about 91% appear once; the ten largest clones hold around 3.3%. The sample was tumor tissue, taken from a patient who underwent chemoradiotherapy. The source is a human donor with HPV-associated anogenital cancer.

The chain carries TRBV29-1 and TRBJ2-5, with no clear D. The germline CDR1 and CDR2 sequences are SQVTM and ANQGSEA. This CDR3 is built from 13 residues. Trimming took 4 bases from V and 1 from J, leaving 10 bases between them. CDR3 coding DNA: TGCAGCGTTGTCGCCAGAACCCAAGAGACCCAGTACTTC. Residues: CSVVARTQETQYF.

The CDR3 coding sequence is TGTGCCGGCGCCAGCGGAAGCACAGATACGCAGTATTTT. Its protein is CAGASGSTDTQYF. The rearrangement links TRBV10-3 to TRBJ2-3; D is perhaps TRBD2 (5 bases). Trimming removed 11 bases from V and 0 bases from J, with 12 bases in between. CDR1 and CDR2 (germline): ENHRY, SYGVKD. The CDR3 extends over 13 amino acids.

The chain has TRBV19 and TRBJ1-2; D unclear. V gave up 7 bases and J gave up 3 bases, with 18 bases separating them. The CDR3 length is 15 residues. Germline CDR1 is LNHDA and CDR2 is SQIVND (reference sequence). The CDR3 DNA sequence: TGTGCCAGTAAGTTGGCAGCCCAAGAAGACTATGGCTACACCTTC. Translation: CASKLAAQEDYGYTF.

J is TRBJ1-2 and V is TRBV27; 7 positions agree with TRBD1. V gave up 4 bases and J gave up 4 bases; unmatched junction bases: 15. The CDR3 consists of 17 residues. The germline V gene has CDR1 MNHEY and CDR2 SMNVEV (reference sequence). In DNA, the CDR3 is TGTGCCAGCAGTTCGGACCTCGGGACAGCAGATATCTATGGCTACACCTTC. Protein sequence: CASSSDLGTADIYGYTF.

CDR3 amino acids: CASSPEQGFNYGYTF. The CDR3, as DNA: TGTGCCAGCAGCCCCGAGCAGGGGTTTAACTATGGCTACACCTTC. The rearrangement links TRBV7-6 to TRBJ1-2; maybe TRBD1 (6 bases). Germline-derived CDR1 and CDR2 are SGHVS and FNYEAQ. CDR3 length equals 15 residues. The V end lost 5 bases, the J end lost 1 base, and 14 bases lay between the germline ends.

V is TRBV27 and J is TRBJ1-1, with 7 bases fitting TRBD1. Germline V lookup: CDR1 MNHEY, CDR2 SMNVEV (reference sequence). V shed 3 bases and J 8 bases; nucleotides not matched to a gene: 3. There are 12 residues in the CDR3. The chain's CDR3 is CASSFRQGEAFF. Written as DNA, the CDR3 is TGTGCCAGCAGTTTCCGACAGGGCGAAGCTTTCTTT.

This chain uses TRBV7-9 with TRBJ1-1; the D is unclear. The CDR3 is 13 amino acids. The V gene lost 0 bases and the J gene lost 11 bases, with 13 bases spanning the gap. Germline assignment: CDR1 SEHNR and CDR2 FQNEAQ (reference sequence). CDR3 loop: CASSLAGEGAAFF. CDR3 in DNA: TGTGCCAGCAGCTTAGCGGGCGAGGGTGCGGCTTTCTTT. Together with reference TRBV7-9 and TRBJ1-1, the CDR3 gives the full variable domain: DTGVSQNPRHKITKRGQNVTFRCDPISEHNRLYWYRQTLGQGPEFLTYFQNEAQLEKSRLLSDRFSAERPKGSFSTLEIQRTEQGDSAMYLCASSLAGEGAAFFGQGTRLTVV.

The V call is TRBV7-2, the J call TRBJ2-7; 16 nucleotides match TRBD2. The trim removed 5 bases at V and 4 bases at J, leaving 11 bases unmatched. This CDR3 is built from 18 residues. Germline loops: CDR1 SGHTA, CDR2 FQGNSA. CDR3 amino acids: CASSPGTSGRGGHYEQYF. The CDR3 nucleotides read TGTGCCAGCAGCCCAGGGACTAGCGGGAGGGGAGGACATTACGAGCAGTACTTC.

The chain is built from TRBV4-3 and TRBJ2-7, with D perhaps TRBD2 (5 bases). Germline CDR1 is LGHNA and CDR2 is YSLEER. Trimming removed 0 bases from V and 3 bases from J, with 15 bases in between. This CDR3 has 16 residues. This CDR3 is CASSQDPGYTNYEQYF. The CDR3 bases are TGCGCCAGCAGCCAAGATCCGGGATACACGAACTACGAGCAGTACTTC.

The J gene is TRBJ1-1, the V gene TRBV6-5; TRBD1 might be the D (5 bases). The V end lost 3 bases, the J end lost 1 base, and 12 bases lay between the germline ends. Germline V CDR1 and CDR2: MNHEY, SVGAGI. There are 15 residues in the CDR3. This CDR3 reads CASSYSGEQNTEAFF. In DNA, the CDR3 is TGTGCCAGCAGTTATTCGGGGGAGCAGAACACTGAAGCTTTCTTT.

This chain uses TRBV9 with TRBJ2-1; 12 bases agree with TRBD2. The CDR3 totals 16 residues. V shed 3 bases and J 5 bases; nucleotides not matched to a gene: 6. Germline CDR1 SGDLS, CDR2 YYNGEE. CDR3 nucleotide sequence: TGTGCCAGCAGCGCCCAGGGACTAGCGGGTAACAATGAGCAGTTCTTC. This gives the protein CASSAQGLAGNNEQFF. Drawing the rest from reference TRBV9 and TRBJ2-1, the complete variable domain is DSGVTQTPKHLITATGQRVTLRCSPRSGDLSVYWYQQSLDQGLQFLIQYYNGEERAKGNILERFSAQQFPDLHSELNLSSLELGDSALYFCASSAQGLAGNNEQFFGPGTRLTVL.

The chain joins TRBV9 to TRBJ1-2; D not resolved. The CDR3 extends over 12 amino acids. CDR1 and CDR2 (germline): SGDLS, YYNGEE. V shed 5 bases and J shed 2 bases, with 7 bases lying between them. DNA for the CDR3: TGTGCCAGCAGTACCACAAACTATGGCTACACCTTC. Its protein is CASSTTNYGYTF.

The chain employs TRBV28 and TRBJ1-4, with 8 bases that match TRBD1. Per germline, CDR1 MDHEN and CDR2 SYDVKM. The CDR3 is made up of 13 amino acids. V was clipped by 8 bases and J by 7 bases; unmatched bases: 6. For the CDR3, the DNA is TGTGCCAGCGGTAGACAGGGGAGTGAAAAACTGTTTTTT. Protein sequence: CASGRQGSEKLFF.

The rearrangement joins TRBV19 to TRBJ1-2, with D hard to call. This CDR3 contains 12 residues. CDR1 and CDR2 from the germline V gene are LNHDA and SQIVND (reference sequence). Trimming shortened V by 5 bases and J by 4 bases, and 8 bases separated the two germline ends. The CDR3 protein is CASSLDGYGYTF. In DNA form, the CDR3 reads TGTGCCAGTAGTTTGGACGGCTATGGCTACACCTTC.

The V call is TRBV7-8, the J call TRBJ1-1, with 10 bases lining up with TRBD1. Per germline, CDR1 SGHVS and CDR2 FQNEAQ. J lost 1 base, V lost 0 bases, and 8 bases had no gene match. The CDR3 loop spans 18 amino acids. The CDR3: CASSLAPGTGVGNTEAFF. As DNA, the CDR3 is TGTGCCAGCAGCTTAGCGCCCGGGACAGGGGTGGGGAACACTGAAGCTTTCTTT. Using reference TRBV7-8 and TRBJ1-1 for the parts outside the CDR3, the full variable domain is GAGVSQSPRYKVAKRGQDVALRCDPISGHVSLFWYQQALGQGPEFLTYFQNEAQLDKSGLPSDRFFAERPEGSVSTLKIQRTQQEDSAVYLCASSLAPGTGVGNTEAFFGQGTRLTVV.

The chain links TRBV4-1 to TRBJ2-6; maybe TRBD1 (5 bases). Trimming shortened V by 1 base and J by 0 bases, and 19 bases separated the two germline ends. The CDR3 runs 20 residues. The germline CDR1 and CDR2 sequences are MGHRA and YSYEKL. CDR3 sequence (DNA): TGCGCCAGCAGCCAAGTCTCGGCGACAGACGCCATCTCTGGGGCCAACGTCCTGACTTTC. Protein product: CASSQVSATDAISGANVLTF.

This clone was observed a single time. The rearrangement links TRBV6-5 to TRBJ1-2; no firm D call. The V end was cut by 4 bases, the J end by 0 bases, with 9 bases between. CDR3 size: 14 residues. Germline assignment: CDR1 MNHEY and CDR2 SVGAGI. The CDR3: CASSSQQTNYGYTF. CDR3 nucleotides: TGTGCCAGCAGTTCACAGCAAACTAACTATGGCTACACCTTC.

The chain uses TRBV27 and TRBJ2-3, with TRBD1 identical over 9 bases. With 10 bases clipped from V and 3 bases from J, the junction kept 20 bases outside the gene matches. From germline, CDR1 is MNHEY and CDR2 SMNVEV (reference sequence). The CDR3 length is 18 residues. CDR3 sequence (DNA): TGTGCCAACGGGGGACAGGGAGCCGGTTGCGACACGACAGATACGCAGTATTTT. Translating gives CANGGQGAGCDTTDTQYF.

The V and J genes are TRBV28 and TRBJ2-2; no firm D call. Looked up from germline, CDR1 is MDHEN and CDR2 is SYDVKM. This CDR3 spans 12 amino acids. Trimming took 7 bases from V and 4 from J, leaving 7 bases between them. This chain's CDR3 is CASTVSTGELFF. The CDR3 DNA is TGTGCCAGCACGGTATCCACCGGGGAGCTGTTTTTT.

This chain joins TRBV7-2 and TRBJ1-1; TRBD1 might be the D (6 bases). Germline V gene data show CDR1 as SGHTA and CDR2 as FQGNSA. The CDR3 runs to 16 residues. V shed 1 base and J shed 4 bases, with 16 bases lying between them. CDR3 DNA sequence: TGTGCCAGCAGCTTAGTGGAGAAGGGGGGCACCACTGAAGCTTTCTTT. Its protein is CASSLVEKGGTTEAFF.

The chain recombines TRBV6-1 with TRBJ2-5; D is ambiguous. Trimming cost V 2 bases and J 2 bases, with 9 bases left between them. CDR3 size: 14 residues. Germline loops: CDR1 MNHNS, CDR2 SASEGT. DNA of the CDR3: TGTGCCAGCAGTGAAATTCTCGGACAAGAGACCCAGTACTTC. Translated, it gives CASSEILGQETQYF.

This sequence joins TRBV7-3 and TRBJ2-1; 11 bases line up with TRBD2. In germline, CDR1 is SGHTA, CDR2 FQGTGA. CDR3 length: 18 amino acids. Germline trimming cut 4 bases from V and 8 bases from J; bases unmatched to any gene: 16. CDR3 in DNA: TGTGCCAGCAGCTATAGGGGGCTAGCGGGAGGAACACCAGATGAGCAGTTCTTC. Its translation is CASSYRGLAGGTPDEQFF.

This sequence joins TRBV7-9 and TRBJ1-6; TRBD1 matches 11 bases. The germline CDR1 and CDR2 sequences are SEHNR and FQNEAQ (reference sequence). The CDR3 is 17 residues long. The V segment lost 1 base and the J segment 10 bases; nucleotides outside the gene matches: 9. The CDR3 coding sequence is TGTGCCAGCAGCTTAGGATTGGACAGGGGGCTAAAATCACCCCTCCACTTT. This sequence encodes CASSLGLDRGLKSPLHF.

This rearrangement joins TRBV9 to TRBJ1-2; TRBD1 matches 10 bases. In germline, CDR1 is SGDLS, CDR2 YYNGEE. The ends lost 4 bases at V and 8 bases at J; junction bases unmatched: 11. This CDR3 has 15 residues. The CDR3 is CASSLSGRTGGGYTF. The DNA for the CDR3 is TGTGCCAGCAGCCTCTCGGGGCGGACAGGGGGAGGCTACACCTTC.

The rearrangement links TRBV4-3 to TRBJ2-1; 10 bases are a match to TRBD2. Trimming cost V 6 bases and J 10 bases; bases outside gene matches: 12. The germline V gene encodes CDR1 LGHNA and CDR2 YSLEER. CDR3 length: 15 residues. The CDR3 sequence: CASSLGRLAGDEQFF. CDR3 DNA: TGCGCCAGCAGTCTCGGGAGGCTAGCGGGGGACGAGCAGTTCTTC.

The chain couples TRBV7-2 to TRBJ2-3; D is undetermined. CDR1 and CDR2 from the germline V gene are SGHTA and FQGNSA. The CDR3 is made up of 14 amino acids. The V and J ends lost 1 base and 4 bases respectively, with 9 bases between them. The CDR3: CASSLGSGADTQYF. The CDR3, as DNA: TGTGCCAGCAGCTTAGGTTCAGGTGCAGATACGCAGTATTTT.

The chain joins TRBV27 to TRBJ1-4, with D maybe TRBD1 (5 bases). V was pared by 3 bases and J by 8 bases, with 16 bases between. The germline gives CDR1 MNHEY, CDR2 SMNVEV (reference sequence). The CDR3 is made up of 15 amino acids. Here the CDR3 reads CASSLEPRGREKLFF. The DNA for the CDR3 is TGTGCCAGCAGTTTGGAACCCCGGGGACGGGAAAAACTGTTTTTT. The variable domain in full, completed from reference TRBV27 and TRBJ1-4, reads EAQVTQNPRYLITVTGKKLTVTCSQNMNHEYMSWYRQDPGLGLRQIYYSMNVEVTDKGDVPEGYKVSRKEKRNFPLILESPSPNQTSLYFCASSLEPRGREKLFFGSGTQLSVL.